The 30 T cell receptor beta chains below come from one sample, sequenced in a study of cytomegalovirus exposure and HLA in healthy donors. Data came from immunoSEQ multiplex PCR; TCRdb stores just in-frame clones and leaves some out. Found here are roughly 80,000 clones, approximately 90% of them singletons; the top ten hold around 2.1%. The sequencing sample was made of PBMCs. The receptors shown here come from a man younger than 45 in good health and CMV-seronegative.

This clone was detected once. The chain uses TRBV2 and TRBJ2-5, with a tentative D call TRBD1 (6 bases). CDR3 length equals 15 residues. Trimming removed 5 bases from V and 7 bases from J, with 20 bases in between. Germline V lookup: CDR1 SNHLY, CDR2 FYNNEI. The CDR3 region is CASSQRTAQDGTQYF. The CDR3 DNA reads TGTGCCAGCAGTCAAAGGACAGCCCAGGACGGGACCCAGTACTTC.

The chain recombines TRBV15 with TRBJ1-5; D is unresolved. This CDR3 region has 15 residues. Per germline, CDR1 LNHNV and CDR2 YYDKDF (reference sequence). V was pared by 3 bases and J by 5 bases, with 14 bases between. CDR3 nucleotides: TGTGCCACCAGCAGCGAACGCAGGATTGATCAGCCCCAGCATTTT. This gives the protein CATSSERRIDQPQHF.

The chain couples TRBV10-3 to TRBJ2-1, with a weak D call TRBD1 (6 bases). This CDR3 is 13 amino acids long. Germline assignment: CDR1 ENHRY and CDR2 SYGVKD. V was cut by 10 bases and J by 5 bases, with 15 bases left in between. CDR3 DNA: TGTGCCAACTCAGGGGATAGGGACAATGAGCAGTTCTTC. It specifies CANSGDRDNEQFF.

The chain carries TRBV6-5 and TRBJ1-1; 8 nucleotides match TRBD1. Germline V gene data show CDR1 as MNHEY and CDR2 as SVGAGI. With V trimmed by 4 bases and J by 5 bases, 6 bases remained unmatched. The CDR3 runs 14 residues. The CDR3 reads CASSFQGAGTEAFF. The CDR3 DNA is TGTGCCAGCAGTTTTCAGGGGGCGGGAACTGAAGCTTTCTTT.

This clone was detected once. The chain is built from TRBV18 and TRBJ1-4; TRBD1 might be the D (6 bases). Trimming cost V 4 bases and J 0 bases, with 18 bases left between them. This CDR3 is built from 18 residues. Germline lookup yields CDR1 KGHSH and CDR2 LQKENI. The CDR3 protein is CASSLRGQSDSTNEKLFF. The CDR3 DNA is TGTGCCAGCTCACTGCGAGGACAGTCCGATTCAACTAATGAAAAACTGTTTTTT. Full variable domain (rest looked up from reference TRBV18 and TRBJ1-4): NAGVMQNPRHLVRRRGQEARLRCSPMKGHSHVYWYRQLPEEGLKFMVYLQKENIIDESGMPKERFSAEFPKEGPSILRIQQVVRGDSAAYFCASSLRGQSDSTNEKLFFGSGTQLSVL.

This clone came up once. The rearrangement links TRBV10-3 to TRBJ2-1, with D perhaps matching TRBD2 (6 bases). With 10 bases removed from V and 8 bases from J, the gap between germline ends came to 24 bases. The CDR3 loop spans 15 amino acids. The germline CDR1 and CDR2 sequences are ENHRY and SYGVKD. This CDR3 reads CATATGMGSSDEQFF. The CDR3 region has the DNA TGTGCCACCGCGACGGGGATGGGGTCTAGCGATGAGCAGTTCTTC.

The V call is TRBV13, the J call TRBJ2-3, with 11 positions matching TRBD1. V was pared by 4 bases and J by 5 bases, with 11 bases of the junction left unmatched. Germline V gene data show CDR1 as PRHDT and CDR2 as FYEKMQ (reference sequence). The CDR3 has 17 amino acids. The CDR3 nucleotides are TGTGCCAGCAGCTCAAGCTGGACAGGGGGCGAGGTAGATACGCAGTATTTT. This translates into CASSSSWTGGEVDTQYF. The variable domain in full, completed from reference TRBV13 and TRBJ2-3, reads AAGVIQSPRHLIKEKRETATLKCYPIPRHDTVYWYQQGPGQDPQFLISFYEKMQSDKGSIPDRFSAQQFSDYHSELNMSSLELGDSALYFCASSSSWTGGEVDTQYFGPGTRLTVL.

This clone occurred a few times. V usage is TRBV5-1 and J usage is TRBJ1-1, with D possibly being TRBD1 (6 bases). In germline, CDR1 is SGHRS, CDR2 YFSETQ. The CDR3 covers 15 residues. The ends were cut back, 3 bases at V and 10 bases at J, with 22 bases in the middle. The CDR3 region has the DNA TGCGCCAGCAGCTGGGCGGACAGTATGGAGGAATCAGCTTTCTTT. Translation gives CASSWADSMEESAFF.

The rearrangement joins TRBV29-1 to TRBJ2-5, with 8 bases matching TRBD2. CDR1 and CDR2 from the germline V gene are SQVTM and ANQGSEA. The CDR3 totals 12 residues. Unmatched junction bases numbered 6, after V lost 7 bases and J lost 5 bases. The CDR3 DNA reads as TGCAGCGCCCGGGAGGGAGGGGAGACCCAGTACTTC. Translated, it gives CSAREGGETQYF.

The chain has TRBV5-1 and TRBJ1-1; the match to TRBD1 covers 7 bases. This CDR3 has 14 residues. The J segment lost 5 bases and the V segment lost 4 bases, leaving 8 bases of the junction unmatched. CDR1 is SGHRS, CDR2 YFSETQ, per germline. CDR3 region: CASSLRQGRTEAFF. The CDR3 DNA reads TGCGCCAGCAGCCTACGACAGGGTAGGACTGAAGCTTTCTTT.

V gene TRBV30 combines with J gene TRBJ2-3; D remains ambiguous. CDR3 length equals 14 residues. Trimming stripped 2 bases from V and 2 bases from J, with 11 bases between. Per germline, CDR1 GTSNPN and CDR2 SVGIG (reference sequence). CDR3 nucleotide sequence: TGTGCCTGGAGTTTGGCGGTTCTCACAGATACGCAGTATTTT. It translates to CAWSLAVLTDTQYF.

The chain recombines TRBV6-1 with TRBJ1-5, with 9 bases fitting TRBD1. J was trimmed by 7 bases and V by 6 bases; bases with no gene match: 10. The CDR3 extends over 15 amino acids. The germline V gene encodes CDR1 MNHNS and CDR2 SASEGT. CDR3 sequence reads: CASSPDRGLGQPQHF. CDR3 bases: TGTGCCAGCAGCCCGGACAGGGGCTTAGGGCAGCCCCAGCATTTT.

The sample holds a few counts of this clone. CDR3 sequence: CASSLRTPNSPLHF. The CDR3 nucleotides read TGTGCCAGCAGCTTAAGAACACCTAATTCACCCCTCCACTTT. The chain uses TRBV7-2 and TRBJ1-6, with D uncertain. Germline V gene data show CDR1 as SGHTA and CDR2 as FQGNSA. The CDR3 has 14 amino acids. The V gene lost 2 bases and the J gene lost 6 bases, with 8 bases spanning the gap.

The CDR3 sequence is CASWDRDNYSPLHF. CDR3 DNA sequence: TGTGCCAGTTGGGACAGGGACAATTATTCACCCCTCCACTTT. V and J are TRBV19 and TRBJ1-6; 9 bases map to TRBD1. CDR3 length: 14 amino acids. Germline CDR1 reads LNHDA; CDR2 reads SQIVND (reference sequence). Trimming took 8 bases from V and 8 from J; bases not matched to a gene: 7.

In nucleotides, the CDR3 is TGTGCCAGCACCCGCCAGCGCGCTTACGAGCAGTACTTC. Translation: CASTRQRAYEQYF. The chain links TRBV25-1 to TRBJ2-7; D not resolved. CDR3 length equals 13 residues. Looked up from germline, CDR1 is MGHDK and CDR2 is SYGVNS. V lost 7 bases and J lost 4, with 14 bases in between.

The rearrangement joins TRBV18 to TRBJ1-4; no firm D call. V lost 3 bases and J 0 bases, leaving 32 bases between the germline ends. This CDR3 contains 23 residues. Germline-derived CDR1 and CDR2 are KGHSH and LQKENI. CDR3 bases: TGTGCCAGCTCACCTCTGATTGTTGTATTCGCTGAAAAACATTCAACAACTAATGAAAAACTGTTTTTT. This sequence encodes CASSPLIVVFAEKHSTTNEKLFF.

The gene calls are TRBV18 and TRBJ2-6; a weak D match, TRBD1 (6 bases). The V gene lost 4 bases and the J gene lost 2 bases, with 21 bases spanning the gap. CDR1 and CDR2 (germline): KGHSH, LQKENI. The CDR3 is made up of 19 amino acids. Here the CDR3 DNA reads TGTGCCAGCTCACTTAGATCTCAACAGGGTATAACTGGGGCCAACGTCCTGACTTTC. The encoded protein is CASSLRSQQGITGANVLTF.

This chain uses TRBV28 with TRBJ1-4; a possible D gene is TRBD1 (6 bases). Germline CDR1 reads MDHEN; CDR2 reads SYDVKM. V lost 2 bases and J lost 4, with 14 bases in between. This CDR3 region has 16 residues. The CDR3 DNA reads TGTGCCAGCAGTTTAAGGTCGGACAGTTATAATGAAAAACTGTTTTTT. It yields the protein CASSLRSDSYNEKLFF.

V and J are TRBV27 and TRBJ2-7; 9 bases are shared with TRBD2. Germline V gene lookup returns CDR1 MNHEY and CDR2 SMNVEV (reference sequence). The CDR3 is 15 amino acids. Trimming cost V 3 bases and J 0 bases; bases outside gene matches: 3. CDR3: CASSLGLAASYEQYF. DNA for the CDR3: TGTGCCAGCAGTTTGGGACTAGCCGCCTCCTACGAGCAGTACTTC.

V is TRBV19 and J is TRBJ2-3, with 9 bases identical to TRBD2. The germline gives CDR1 LNHDA, CDR2 SQIVND (reference sequence). The V and J ends lost 4 bases and 1 base, in that order; junction bases with no gene match: 6. This CDR3 is built from 16 residues. Here the CDR3 DNA reads TGTGCCAGTAGTAACATAGCGGGGGCGGGCACAGATACGCAGTATTTT. The encoded protein is CASSNIAGAGTDTQYF.

The genes are TRBV28 and TRBJ2-5; TRBD1 matches 7 bases. CDR1 is MDHEN and CDR2 is SYDVKM in the germline V gene. This CDR3 is built from 17 residues. The V and J ends lost 6 bases and 3 bases, in that order; junction bases with no gene match: 16. CDR3 sequence (DNA): TGTGCCAGCAGATTCCGGGACAGTCGAACTTGGGAAGAGACCCAGTACTTC. Residues: CASRFRDSRTWEETQYF.

The chain carries TRBV6-5 and TRBJ2-3, with TRBD2 matching 10 bases. The CDR3 is 15 residues long. The germline V gene encodes CDR1 MNHEY and CDR2 SVGAGI. With V trimmed by 6 bases and J by 6 bases, 9 bases remained unmatched. The DNA of the CDR3 is TGTGCCAGCAGCCCCCTAGCGGGAGCGGGGGATACGCAGTATTTT. This sequence encodes CASSPLAGAGDTQYF.

This sequence joins TRBV5-4 and TRBJ2-7; maybe TRBD2 (6 bases). Germline V lookup: CDR1 SGHNT, CDR2 YYREEE (reference sequence). This CDR3 has 16 residues. V lost 0 bases, J lost 3 bases, and 16 bases lay in between. In DNA form, the CDR3 reads TGTGCCAGCAGCTTGGCCGGGGGTCCCGCTCTCTACGAGCAGTACTTC. It is translated as CASSLAGGPALYEQYF.

The chain employs TRBV5-1 and TRBJ2-7; 9 nucleotides match TRBD1. The CDR3 totals 18 residues. Germline assignment: CDR1 SGHRS and CDR2 YFSETQ. The trim removed 2 bases at V and 4 bases at J, leaving 16 bases unmatched. The CDR3 coding sequence is TGCGCCAGCAGCTTCCCCCCTCCTGGACAGGGGAGGGGATACGAGCAGTACTTC. This translates into CASSFPPPGQGRGYEQYF.

V is TRBV30 and J is TRBJ1-2, with a tentative D call TRBD1 (6 bases). Germline V gene sequence: CDR1 GTSNPN, CDR2 SVGIG (reference sequence). The V end lost 0 bases, the J end lost 9 bases, and 17 bases lay between the germline ends. This CDR3 is built from 14 residues. CDR3 sequence (DNA): TGTGCCTGGAGTGTTGGGACAAGGGTCGAGAGCTACACCTTC. This gives the protein CAWSVGTRVESYTF.

V is TRBV28 and J is TRBJ1-5; D call uncertain. Trimming shortened V by 5 bases and J by 0 bases, and 11 bases separated the two germline ends. CDR1 and CDR2 (germline): MDHEN, SYDVKM. The CDR3 covers 15 residues. CDR3 amino acids: CASSPSTSSNQPQHF. CDR3 nucleotide sequence: TGTGCCAGCAGTCCCTCGACAAGTAGCAATCAGCCCCAGCATTTT.

The CDR3, as DNA: TGCAGCGTTGAATGGCAGGCCCATGGCTACACCTTC. It yields the protein CSVEWQAHGYTF. J is TRBJ1-2 and V is TRBV29-1; D is uncertain. CDR1 SQVTM and CDR2 ANQGSEA come from the germline V gene. The length of the CDR3 is 12 residues. With 2 bases removed from V and 6 bases from J, the gap between germline ends came to 10 bases. The variable domain in full, with the rest retrieved from reference TRBV29-1 and TRBJ1-2, is SAVISQKPSRDICQRGTSLTIQCQVDSQVTMMFWYRQQPGQSLTLIATANQGSEATYESGFVIDKFPISRPNLTFSTLTVSNMSPEDSSIYLCSVEWQAHGYTFGSGTRLTVV.

This clone turned up a few times. This chain uses TRBV6-1 with TRBJ1-2, with D possibly being TRBD1 (6 bases). Trimming removed 4 bases at V and 3 bases at J, with 12 bases between. This CDR3 spans 14 amino acids. Germline lookup yields CDR1 MNHNS and CDR2 SASEGT. For the CDR3, the DNA is TGTGCCAGCAGTGGACAGAGGACAGACTATGGCTACACCTTC. The encoded protein is CASSGQRTDYGYTF.

V and J are TRBV11-2 and TRBJ1-1; D uncertain. Trimming took 4 bases from V and 5 from J, leaving 11 bases between them. This CDR3 has 13 residues. CDR1 SGHAT and CDR2 FQNNGV come from the germline V gene. The CDR3 DNA follows: TGTGCCAGCAGCTCCGCCGGGAGGACTGAAGCTTTCTTT. Amino acids: CASSSAGRTEAFF. Variable domain in full (rest from reference TRBV11-2 and TRBJ1-1): EAGVAQSPRYKIIEKRQSVAFWCNPISGHATLYWYQQILGQGPKLLIQFQNNGVVDDSQLPKDRFSAERLKGVDSTLKIQPAKLEDSAVYLCASSSAGRTEAFFGQGTRLTVV.

The V call is TRBV7-9, the J call TRBJ2-5; TRBD1 aligns across 8 bases. V shed 1 base, J shed 2 bases, and the junction held 3 bases outside the gene matches. There are 15 residues in the CDR3. Germline lookup yields CDR1 SEHNR and CDR2 FQNEAQ (reference sequence). The chain's CDR3 is CASSLGGQAQETQYF. The CDR3 DNA follows: TGTGCCAGCAGCTTAGGGGGACAGGCGCAAGAGACCCAGTACTTC.